These 5 T cell receptor beta chains share one sample of origin, sequenced in a study of T cell responses to AZD1222 COVID-19 vaccine. Profiled with immunoSEQ multiplex PCR; TCRdb holds only in-frame clones, not every one. Of about 70,000 clones listed, about 85% are singletons. The specimen comprised peripheral blood, sampled on day 0 of AZD1222 vaccination. The receptor set was obtained from an adult in good health.

For this clone: This CDR3 is also generated by other DNA sequences in the sample. The V call is TRBV7-3, the J call TRBJ1-2; D is unresolved. This CDR3 has 12 residues. V was shortened by 6 bases and J by 7 bases, with 12 bases between the two germline ends. Germline CDR1 SGHTA, CDR2 FQGTGA. The CDR3 loop reads CASSPLTGGYTF. The CDR3 region has the DNA TGTGCCAGCAGTCCCTTGACCGGTGGCTACACCTTC.

This rearrangement joins TRBV28 to TRBJ1-6, with no clear D. This CDR3 has 18 amino acids. The V gene's germline CDR1 is MDHEN and CDR2 SYDVKM. V lost 3 bases, J lost 9 bases, and 24 bases lay in between. The CDR3, as DNA: TGTGCCAGCAGTTTCAAGTACACGTGGTTCGGAAGTGGTTCACCCCTCCACTTT. Residues: CASSFKYTWFGSGSPLHF.

This chain uses TRBV24-1 with TRBJ2-3; 10 bases are shared with TRBD1. The CDR3 runs 17 residues. Germline V gives CDR1 KGHDR, CDR2 SFDVKD. Trimming removed 3 bases from V and 7 bases from J; junction bases left unmatched: 12. The CDR3 loop reads CATSDRRDRGPRNTQYF. The CDR3 DNA follows: TGTGCCACCAGTGATAGGCGGGACAGGGGACCAAGGAATACGCAGTATTTT.

The V and J genes are TRBV19 and TRBJ1-5; weak D call: TRBD1 (6 bases). The germline V gene has CDR1 LNHDA and CDR2 SQIVND (reference sequence). Deletions cut 5 bases from V and 1 base from J, with 12 bases between. This CDR3 is 15 amino acids long. The CDR3 loop is CASSVQGISNQPQHF. The CDR3 DNA reads as TGTGCCAGTAGTGTACAGGGAATAAGCAATCAGCCCCAGCATTTT.

This clone was observed a single time. The chain links TRBV19 to TRBJ2-1; 8 positions agree with TRBD2. The CDR3 extends over 14 amino acids. The ends lost 7 bases at V and 5 bases at J; junction bases unmatched: 7. The V gene's germline CDR1 is LNHDA and CDR2 SQIVND (reference sequence). CDR3 region: CASTAAGANNEQFF. DNA of the CDR3: TGTGCCAGTACTGCAGCGGGGGCAAACAATGAGCAGTTCTTC.